This TCR beta chain was identified in a study of T and B cells in COVID-19 patients. This clonotype occurred many times. Multiplex PCR with BIOMED2 TRB-A/B primer pools amplified TRB rearrangements. TCRdb ran MiXCR on the multiplex PCR reads and lists one entry per CDR3 protein. Found here are tens of thousands of distinct CDR3 sequences, roughly 27% of them singletons; the top ten hold around 2.8%. From blood, 250-500 ng of genomic DNA served as TRB template. V shed 1 base and J 7 bases; nucleotides not matched to a gene: 9. The CDR3 loop spans 16 amino acids. CDR1 and CDR2 (germline): SGHNT, YYREEE (reference sequence).

The chain combines TRBV5-4 with TRBJ2-1; 9 nucleotides align to TRBD2. The source of this sequence is a human donor who had recovered from COVID-19. Sequenced material: blood. The CDR3 DNA is TGTGCCAGCAGCTTGATTGGGACTAGCAGTAAGAATGAGCAGTTCTTC. As protein: CASSLIGTSSKNEQFF.